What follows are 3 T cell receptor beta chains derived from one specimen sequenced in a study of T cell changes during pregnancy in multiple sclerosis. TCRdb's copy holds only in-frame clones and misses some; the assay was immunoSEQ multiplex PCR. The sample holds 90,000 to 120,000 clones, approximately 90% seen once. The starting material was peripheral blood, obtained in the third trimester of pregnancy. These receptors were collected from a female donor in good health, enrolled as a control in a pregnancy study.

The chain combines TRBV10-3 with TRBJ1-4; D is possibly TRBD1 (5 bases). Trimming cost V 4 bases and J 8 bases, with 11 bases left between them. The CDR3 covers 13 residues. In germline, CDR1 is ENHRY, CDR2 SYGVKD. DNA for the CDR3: TGTGCCATCAGTGGGCAGGGAAAAGAAAAACTGTTTTTT. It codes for CAISGQGKEKLFF.

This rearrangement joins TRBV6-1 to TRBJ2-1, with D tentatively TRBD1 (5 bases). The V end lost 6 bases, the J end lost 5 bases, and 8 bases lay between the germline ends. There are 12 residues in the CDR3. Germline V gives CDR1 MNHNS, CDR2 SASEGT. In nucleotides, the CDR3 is TGTGCCAGCAGGGGGCAGGACAATGAGCAGTTCTTC. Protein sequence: CASRGQDNEQFF.

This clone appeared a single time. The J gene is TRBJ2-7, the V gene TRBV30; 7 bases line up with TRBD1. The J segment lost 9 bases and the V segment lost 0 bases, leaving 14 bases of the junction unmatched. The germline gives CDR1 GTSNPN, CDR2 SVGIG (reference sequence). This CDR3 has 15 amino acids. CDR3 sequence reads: CAWSVPPTGFVGQYF. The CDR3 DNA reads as TGTGCCTGGAGTGTCCCACCGACAGGGTTCGTGGGGCAGTACTTC.